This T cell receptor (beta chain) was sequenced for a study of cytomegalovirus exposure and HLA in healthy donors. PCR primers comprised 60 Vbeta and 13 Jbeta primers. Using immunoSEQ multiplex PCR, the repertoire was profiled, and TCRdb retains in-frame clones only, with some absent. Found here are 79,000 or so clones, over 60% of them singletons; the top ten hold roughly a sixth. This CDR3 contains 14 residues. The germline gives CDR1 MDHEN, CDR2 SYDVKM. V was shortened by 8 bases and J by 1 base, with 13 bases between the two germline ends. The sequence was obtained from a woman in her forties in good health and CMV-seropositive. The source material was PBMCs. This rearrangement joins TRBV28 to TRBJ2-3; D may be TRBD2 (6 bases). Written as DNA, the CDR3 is TGTGCCAGCGGGGACTCCTCTGGCACAGATACGCAGTATTTT. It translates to CASGDSSGTDTQYF.